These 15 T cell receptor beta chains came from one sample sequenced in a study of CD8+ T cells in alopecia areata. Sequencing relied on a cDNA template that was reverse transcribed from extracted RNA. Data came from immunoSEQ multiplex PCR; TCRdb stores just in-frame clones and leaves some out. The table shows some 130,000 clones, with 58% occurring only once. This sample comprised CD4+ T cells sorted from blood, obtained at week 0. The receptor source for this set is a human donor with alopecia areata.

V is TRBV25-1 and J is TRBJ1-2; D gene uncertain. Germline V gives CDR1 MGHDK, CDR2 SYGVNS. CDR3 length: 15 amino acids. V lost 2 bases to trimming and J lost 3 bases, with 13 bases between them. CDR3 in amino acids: CASSERSAYHYGYTF. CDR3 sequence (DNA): TGTGCCAGCAGTGAACGATCAGCCTACCACTATGGCTACACCTTC.

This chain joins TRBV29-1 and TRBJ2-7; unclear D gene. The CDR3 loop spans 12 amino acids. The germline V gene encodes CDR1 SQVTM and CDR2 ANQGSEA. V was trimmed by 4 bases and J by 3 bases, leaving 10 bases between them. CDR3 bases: TGCAGCGTTGCGGTGACGCACTACGAGCAGTACTTC. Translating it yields CSVAVTHYEQYF.

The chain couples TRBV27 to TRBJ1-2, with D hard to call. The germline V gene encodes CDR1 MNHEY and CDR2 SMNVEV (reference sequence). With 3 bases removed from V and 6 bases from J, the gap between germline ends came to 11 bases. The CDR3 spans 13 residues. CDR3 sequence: CASSFGLGDGYTF. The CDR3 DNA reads TGTGCCAGCAGTTTTGGGCTTGGCGATGGCTACACCTTC.

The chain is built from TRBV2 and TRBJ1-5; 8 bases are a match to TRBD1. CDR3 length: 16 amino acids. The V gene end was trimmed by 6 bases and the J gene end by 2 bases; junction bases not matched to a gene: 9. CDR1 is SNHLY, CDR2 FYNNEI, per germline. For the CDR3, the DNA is TGTGCCAGCAGAGCTCCAGGGGGCCTTGGCAATCAGCCCCAGCATTTT. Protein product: CASRAPGGLGNQPQHF. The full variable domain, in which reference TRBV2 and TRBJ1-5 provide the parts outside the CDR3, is EPEVTQTPSHQVTQMGQEVILRCVPISNHLYFYWYRQILGQKVEFLVSFYNNEISEKSEIFDDQFSVERPDGSNFTLKIRSTKLEDSAMYFCASRAPGGLGNQPQHFGDGTRLSIL.

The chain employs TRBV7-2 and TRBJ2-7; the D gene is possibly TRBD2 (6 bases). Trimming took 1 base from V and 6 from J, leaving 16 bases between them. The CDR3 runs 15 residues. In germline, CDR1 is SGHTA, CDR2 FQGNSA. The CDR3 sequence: CASSLGRGGAREQYF. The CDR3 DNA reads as TGTGCCAGCAGCTTAGGCCGGGGCGGGGCGCGCGAGCAGTACTTC.

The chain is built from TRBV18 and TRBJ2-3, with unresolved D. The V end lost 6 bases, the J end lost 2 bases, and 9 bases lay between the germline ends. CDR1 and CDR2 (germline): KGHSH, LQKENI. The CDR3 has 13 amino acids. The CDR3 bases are TGTGCCAGCTCCCAAACCTACACAGATACGCAGTATTTT. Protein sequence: CASSQTYTDTQYF.

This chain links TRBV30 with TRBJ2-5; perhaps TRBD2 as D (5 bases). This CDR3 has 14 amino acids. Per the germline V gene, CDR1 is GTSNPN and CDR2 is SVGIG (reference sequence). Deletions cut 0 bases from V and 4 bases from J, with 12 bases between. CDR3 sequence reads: CAWSVGVGSETQYF. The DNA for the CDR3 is TGTGCCTGGAGTGTCGGGGTCGGGTCAGAGACCCAGTACTTC.

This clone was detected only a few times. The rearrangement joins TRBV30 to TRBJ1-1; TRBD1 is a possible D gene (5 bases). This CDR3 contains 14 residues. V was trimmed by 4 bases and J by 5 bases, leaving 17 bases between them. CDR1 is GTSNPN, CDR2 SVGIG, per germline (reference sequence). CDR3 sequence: CAWKVWGGRTEAFF. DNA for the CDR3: TGTGCCTGGAAGGTCTGGGGCGGGAGGACTGAAGCTTTCTTT.

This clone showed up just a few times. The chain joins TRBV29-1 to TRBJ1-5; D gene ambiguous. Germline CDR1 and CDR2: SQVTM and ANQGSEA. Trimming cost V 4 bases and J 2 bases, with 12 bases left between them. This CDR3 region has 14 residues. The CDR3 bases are TGCAGCGTTGTGAGTGAGGAGGGCAATCAGCCCCAGCATTTT. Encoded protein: CSVVSEEGNQPQHF.

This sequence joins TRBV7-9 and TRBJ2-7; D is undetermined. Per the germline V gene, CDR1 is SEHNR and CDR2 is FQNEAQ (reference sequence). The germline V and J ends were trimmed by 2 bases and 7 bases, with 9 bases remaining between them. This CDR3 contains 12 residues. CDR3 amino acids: CASSLTSTEQYF. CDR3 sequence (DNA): TGTGCCAGCAGCTTAACCAGCACGGAGCAGTACTTC.

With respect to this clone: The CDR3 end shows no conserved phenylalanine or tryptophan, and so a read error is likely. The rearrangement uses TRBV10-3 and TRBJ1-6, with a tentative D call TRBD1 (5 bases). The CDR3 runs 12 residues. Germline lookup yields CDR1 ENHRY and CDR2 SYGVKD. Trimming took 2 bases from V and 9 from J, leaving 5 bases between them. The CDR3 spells CAISEGGSPLHL. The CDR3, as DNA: TGTGCCATCAGTGAGGGGGGTTCACCCCTCCACCTT.

DNA of the CDR3: TGTGCCAGCAGGTCGTCCGAGAGCCCCTATGGCTACACCTTC. It yields the protein CASRSSESPYGYTF. This chain connects TRBV2 to TRBJ1-2; the D is unclear. This CDR3 is 14 amino acids long. V was trimmed by 6 bases and J by 4 bases, leaving 15 bases between them. Germline values: CDR1 SNHLY, CDR2 FYNNEI.

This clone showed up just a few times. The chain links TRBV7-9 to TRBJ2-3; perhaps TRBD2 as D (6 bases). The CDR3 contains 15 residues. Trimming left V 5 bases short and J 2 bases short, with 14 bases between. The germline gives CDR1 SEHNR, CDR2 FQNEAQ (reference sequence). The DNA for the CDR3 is TGTGCCAGCAGCCCCCCGGGACTCTTCACAGATACGCAGTATTTT. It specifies CASSPPGLFTDTQYF.

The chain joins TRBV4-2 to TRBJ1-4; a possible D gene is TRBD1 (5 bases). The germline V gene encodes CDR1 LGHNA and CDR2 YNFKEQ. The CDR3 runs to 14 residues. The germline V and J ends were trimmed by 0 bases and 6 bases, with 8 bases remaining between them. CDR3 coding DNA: TGTGCCAGCAGCCAAGATCCCAGGGATGAAAAACTGTTTTTT. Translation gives CASSQDPRDEKLFF.

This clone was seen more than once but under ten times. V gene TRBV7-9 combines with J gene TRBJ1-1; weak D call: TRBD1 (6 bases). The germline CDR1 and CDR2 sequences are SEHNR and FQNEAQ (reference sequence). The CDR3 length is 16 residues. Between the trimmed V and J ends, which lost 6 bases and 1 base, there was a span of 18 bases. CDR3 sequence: CASRPVWGQTNTEAFF. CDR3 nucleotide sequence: TGTGCCAGCAGACCTGTCTGGGGACAAACGAACACTGAAGCTTTCTTT.